The clone carrying this TCR beta chain has ten or more counts. Its matching antigen is unknown. Per germline, CDR1 SGHKS and CDR2 YYEKEE (reference sequence). This CDR3 spans 13 amino acids. The V and J ends lost 3 bases and 1 base respectively, with 5 bases between them. This sample stems from a study of identical twins. Study-wide results and limits: Memory repertoires lacked the insertion deficit that abundant cord blood beta clonotypes showed. Conclusions came from cross-sectional statistical analysis, not from following the same donors.

Addition of a universal primer site occurred through template switching, and cDNA carried unique molecular identifiers. MiXCR, applied by TCRdb to the 5' RACE reads, yields one record per CDR3 protein. The sample holds hundreds of thousands of distinct CDR3 sequences, 6% to 6.5% seen once. This chain uses TRBV5-5 with TRBJ1-5; D unclear. Sequenced sample: naive T cells sorted from blood. The TCR sequence derives from a man between 18 and 29 years old in good health. CDR3 sequence: CASSSSSNQPQHF. The CDR3 bases are TGTGCCAGCAGCTCCTCGAGCAATCAGCCCCAGCATTTT.